This passage covers 32 T cell receptor beta chains from one sample sequenced in a study of cytomegalovirus exposure and HLA in healthy donors. Use of 60 Vbeta and 13 Jbeta primers characterized the PCR. Produced via immunoSEQ multiplex PCR; TCRdb's table is partial and in-frame only. The sample yields under 200,000 clones, around 76% seen once. The sequenced sample consisted of PBMCs. The receptors shown here come from a girl under 18 in good health and CMV-seropositive.

The V call is TRBV13, the J call TRBJ2-3, with 7 bases that match TRBD2. The CDR3 is 15 amino acids. V was clipped by 1 base and J by 2 bases; unmatched bases: 3. Germline values: CDR1 PRHDT, CDR2 FYEKMQ (reference sequence). CDR3 sequence (DNA): TGTGCCAGCAGCTTAGAACGGGACTACACAGATACGCAGTATTTT. This codes for CASSLERDYTDTQYF.

The chain carries TRBV29-1 and TRBJ2-1; D is possibly TRBD1 (6 bases). V lost 7 bases and J 4 bases, leaving 17 bases between the germline ends. This CDR3 contains 14 residues. Germline V CDR1 and CDR2: SQVTM, ANQGSEA. CDR3 nucleotide sequence: TGCAGCGCGGGGACACCTGAACTGTACAATGAGCAGTTCTTC. This translates into CSAGTPELYNEQFF.

This clone was recorded once. The chain uses TRBV2 and TRBJ2-2; D is perhaps TRBD1 (5 bases). Deletions cut 8 bases from V and 5 bases from J, with 15 bases between. CDR3 length equals 14 residues. CDR1 SNHLY and CDR2 FYNNEI come from the germline V gene. The CDR3 DNA sequence: TGTGCCAGCGTGGAAACAGGAGTAACCGGGGAGCTGTTTTTT. It specifies CASVETGVTGELFF.

The V call is TRBV5-4, the J call TRBJ1-1; D is perhaps TRBD1 (5 bases). Trimming left V 0 bases short and J 4 bases short, with 16 bases between. This CDR3 spans 16 amino acids. Looked up from germline, CDR1 is SGHNT and CDR2 is YYREEE (reference sequence). Here the CDR3 DNA reads TGTGCCAGCAGCTTGGGGAGATTTCGGGGGAGCACTGAAGCTTTCTTT. Encoded protein: CASSLGRFRGSTEAFF.

The CDR3 loop reads CASSLVTGRGDEQYF. The CDR3 DNA reads as TGTGCCAGCAGCTTAGTGACAGGGCGAGGGGACGAGCAGTACTTC. This chain joins TRBV7-9 and TRBJ2-7, with TRBD1 matching 7 bases. The CDR3 covers 15 residues. Germline CDR1 reads SEHNR; CDR2 reads FQNEAQ (reference sequence). V shed 1 base and J 5 bases; nucleotides not matched to a gene: 8.

The V call is TRBV29-1, the J call TRBJ1-2; D possibly corresponds to TRBD1 (6 bases). Trimming cost V 4 bases and J 8 bases, with 11 bases left between them. The CDR3 has 11 residues. The germline V gene has CDR1 SQVTM and CDR2 ANQGSEA. CDR3 DNA: TGCAGCGTTGGCACGGGGGGCGGCTACACCTTC. Protein: CSVGTGGGYTF.

J is TRBJ2-7 and V is TRBV2; tentative D call: TRBD1 (6 bases). This CDR3 is built from 15 residues. Trimming removed 8 bases at V and 3 bases at J, with 20 bases between. The germline CDR1 and CDR2 sequences are SNHLY and FYNNEI. CDR3 coding DNA: TGTGCCAGCCAGTTGGTGGGTCAAGGGGGCTACGAGCAGTACTTC. It is translated as CASQLVGQGGYEQYF.

A single count supports this clone. The chain carries TRBV7-3 and TRBJ2-7; unclear D gene. Trimming took off 5 bases at V and 5 bases at J, with 16 bases between the two ends. Per germline, CDR1 SGHTA and CDR2 FQGTGA. The CDR3 has 14 amino acids. CDR3 residues: CASSRLSVIDEQYF. Here the CDR3 DNA reads TGTGCCAGCAGCCGATTATCAGTGATCGACGAGCAGTACTTC.

The rearrangement joins TRBV27 to TRBJ1-2, with D tentatively TRBD1 (6 bases). The CDR3 runs 16 residues. Germline-derived CDR1 and CDR2 are MNHEY and SMNVEV (reference sequence). V dropped 2 bases and J dropped 0 bases, with 13 bases sitting between them. This chain's CDR3 is CASSLGGHPSNYGYTF. The CDR3, as DNA: TGTGCCAGCAGTTTAGGGGGACATCCCTCTAACTATGGCTACACCTTC.

This clone was detected only a few times. The V and J genes are TRBV11-2 and TRBJ2-7; 10 bases align to TRBD1. Germline V CDR1 and CDR2: SGHAT, FQNNGV. This CDR3 comprises 15 residues. The trim removed 4 bases at V and 1 base at J, leaving 4 bases unmatched. As DNA, the CDR3 is TGTGCCAGCAGCTACGGGACAGGGGCTTCCTACGAGCAGTACTTC. Its translation: CASSYGTGASYEQYF.

J is TRBJ2-1 and V is TRBV30, with D perhaps matching TRBD2 (5 bases). The CDR3 spans 15 residues. The V end lost 5 bases, the J end lost 3 bases, and 17 bases lay between the germline ends. Germline CDR1 is GTSNPN and CDR2 is SVGIG (reference sequence). The DNA for the CDR3 is TGTGCCTGGGGGGAGCGTGACATCTTCTACAATGAGCAGTTCTTC. Protein product: CAWGERDIFYNEQFF.

The gene calls are TRBV11-2 and TRBJ2-7; the match to TRBD1 covers 10 bases. The germline CDR1 and CDR2 sequences are SGHAT and FQNNGV. This CDR3 has 18 residues. The V and J ends lost 1 base and 0 bases, in that order; junction bases with no gene match: 9. The CDR3 nucleotides read TGTGCCAGCAGCTTAGGAAAGACCGGGACAGGGGTCTCCTACGAGCAGTACTTC. Protein product: CASSLGKTGTGVSYEQYF. Complete variable domain (other parts from reference TRBV11-2 and TRBJ2-7): EAGVAQSPRYKIIEKRQSVAFWCNPISGHATLYWYQQILGQGPKLLIQFQNNGVVDDSQLPKDRFSAERLKGVDSTLKIQPAKLEDSAVYLCASSLGKTGTGVSYEQYFGPGTRLTVT.

The chain combines TRBV25-1 with TRBJ1-2; possible D gene TRBD1, 6 bases. The germline V and J ends were trimmed by 3 bases and 4 bases, with 15 bases remaining between them. This CDR3 is built from 15 residues. Germline V CDR1 and CDR2: MGHDK, SYGVNS. Here the CDR3 DNA reads TGTGCCAGCAGTGATACTGGCAGGGGCCCCTATGGCTACACCTTC. Translated, it gives CASSDTGRGPYGYTF.

The rearrangement joins TRBV5-1 to TRBJ2-7; no definite D call. The CDR3 length is 13 residues. The ends were cut back, 5 bases at V and 3 bases at J, with 12 bases in the middle. In germline, CDR1 is SGHRS, CDR2 YFSETQ. CDR3: CASSEQINYEQYF. CDR3 bases: TGCGCCAGCAGTGAACAGATTAACTACGAGCAGTACTTC.

The V call is TRBV7-9, the J call TRBJ2-7, with 8 positions matching TRBD2. The length of the CDR3 is 17 residues. Trimming removed 5 bases from V and 4 bases from J; junction bases left unmatched: 16. Germline-derived CDR1 and CDR2 are SEHNR and FQNEAQ (reference sequence). The CDR3 loop is CASSPRRPGRVRYEQYF. The CDR3 nucleotides are TGTGCCAGCAGCCCGCGGCGCCCCGGGAGGGTTCGGTACGAGCAGTACTTC.

The rearrangement uses TRBV4-1 and TRBJ1-5, with TRBD1 as a possible D gene (5 bases). The CDR3 has 18 residues. V lost 2 bases, J lost 2 bases, and 19 bases lay in between. Germline loops: CDR1 MGHRA, CDR2 YSYEKL. CDR3 DNA sequence: TGCGCCAGCAGCCAACTTGGGGCGGACGTCTTGGGCAATCAGCCCCAGCATTTT. It specifies CASSQLGADVLGNQPQHF.

This clone appeared a few times. This sequence joins TRBV27 and TRBJ1-1; D gene ambiguous. Germline CDR1 MNHEY, CDR2 SMNVEV (reference sequence). Trimming pared 6 bases from V and 10 bases from J, leaving 24 bases between. The CDR3 is 15 amino acids. The CDR3 here is CASSHMEGGLDGAFF. In DNA, the CDR3 is TGTGCCAGCAGCCATATGGAGGGCGGTCTGGATGGAGCTTTCTTT.

V gene TRBV5-4 combines with J gene TRBJ1-2; 7 bases are a match to TRBD1. Germline CDR1 is SGHNT and CDR2 is YYREEE (reference sequence). This CDR3 is 15 amino acids long. After removal of 0 bases from V and 1 base from J, the junction contained 3 bases not matched to a gene. The CDR3, as DNA: TGTGCCAGCAGCTTGGGAGGGACAGTTAACTATGGCTACACCTTC. The encoded protein is CASSLGGTVNYGYTF.

The genes are TRBV28 and TRBJ2-7; TRBD1 matches 7 bases. V gave up 7 bases and J gave up 0 bases; unmatched junction bases: 6. Germline CDR1 and CDR2: MDHEN and SYDVKM. The CDR3 length is 14 residues. The CDR3 region has the DNA TGTGCCAGCATTCCAGGACAGGTCTCCTACGAGCAGTACTTC. Residues: CASIPGQVSYEQYF. Based on the CDR3 plus reference TRBV28 and TRBJ2-7, the full variable domain is DVKVTQSSRYLVKRTGEKVFLECVQDMDHENMFWYRQDPGLGLRLIYFSYDVKMKEKGDIPEGYSVSREKKERFSLILESASTNQTSMYLCASIPGQVSYEQYFGPGTRLTVT.

This clone has only a few counts. The V and J genes are TRBV6-1 and TRBJ2-7, with 12 positions matching TRBD2. This CDR3 has 13 residues. V gave up 6 bases and J gave up 3 bases; unmatched junction bases: 0. The V gene's germline CDR1 is MNHNS and CDR2 SASEGT. The CDR3 loop reads CASRTSGSYEQYF. CDR3 in DNA: TGTGCCAGCAGGACTAGCGGGAGCTACGAGCAGTACTTC.

This clone was observed a handful of times. The chain employs TRBV15 and TRBJ1-4, with 7 bases aligning to TRBD1. Germline V gene sequence: CDR1 LNHNV, CDR2 YYDKDF (reference sequence). The length of the CDR3 is 17 residues. The V and J ends lost 5 bases and 0 bases, in that order; junction bases with no gene match: 9. CDR3 nucleotide sequence: TGTGCCACCAGCCCGCGACAGGGAGGTTCAACTAATGAAAAACTGTTTTTT. It translates to CATSPRQGGSTNEKLFF.

V is TRBV10-3 and J is TRBJ1-2; D possibly corresponds to TRBD1 (6 bases). Germline CDR1 reads ENHRY; CDR2 reads SYGVKD. This CDR3 has 13 amino acids. With 2 bases removed from V and 8 bases from J, the gap between germline ends came to 12 bases. CDR3 protein: CAISEGDRRGYTF. The CDR3 bases are TGTGCCATCAGTGAGGGAGACAGGAGGGGCTACACCTTC.

V gene TRBV9 combines with J gene TRBJ2-7, with D tentatively TRBD2 (7 bases). Trimming stripped 2 bases from V and 6 bases from J, with 18 bases between. CDR1 is SGDLS, CDR2 YYNGEE, per germline. The CDR3 has 15 amino acids. Written as DNA, the CDR3 is TGTGCCAGCAGCGTTGCCTCTTCGGGGGGCGGCGAGCAGTACTTC. This sequence encodes CASSVASSGGGEQYF.

This chain connects TRBV6-5 to TRBJ2-2; 8 positions agree with TRBD2. There are 16 residues in the CDR3. The germline gives CDR1 MNHEY, CDR2 SVGAGI. With 0 bases clipped from V and 7 bases from J, the junction kept 7 bases outside the gene matches. The CDR3 bases are TGTGCCAGCAGTTACTCGCCAGCGGGAGACATCGGGGAGCTGTTTTTT. It translates to CASSYSPAGDIGELFF.

This clone was seen a single time. The J gene is TRBJ2-2, the V gene TRBV5-6, with 8 bases lining up with TRBD1. The CDR3 covers 13 residues. In germline, CDR1 is SGHDT, CDR2 YYEEEE. V shed 7 bases, J shed 4 bases, and the junction held 3 bases outside the gene matches. The CDR3 DNA reads TGTGCCAGCGCCGGGACAGGCACCGGGGAGCTGTTTTTT. It encodes CASAGTGTGELFF.

This clone was seen a single time. The chain carries TRBV7-9 and TRBJ1-1; D is possibly TRBD1 (6 bases). V was pared by 1 base and J by 4 bases, with 10 bases between. Germline CDR1 is SEHNR and CDR2 is FQNEAQ (reference sequence). This CDR3 is built from 14 residues. The DNA of the CDR3 is TGTGCCAGCAGCTTAGAGGGGGGGAGCACTGAAGCTTTCTTT. Its translation: CASSLEGGSTEAFF. The full variable domain, with the rest looked up from reference TRBV7-9 and TRBJ1-1, is DTGVSQNPRHKITKRGQNVTFRCDPISEHNRLYWYRQTLGQGPEFLTYFQNEAQLEKSRLLSDRFSAERPKGSFSTLEIQRTEQGDSAMYLCASSLEGGSTEAFFGQGTRLTVV.

This chain uses TRBV4-3 with TRBJ1-2; the D gene is possibly TRBD1 (6 bases). The V gene's germline CDR1 is LGHNA and CDR2 YSLEER. V dropped 2 bases and J dropped 4 bases, with 14 bases sitting between them. CDR3 length: 15 residues. The CDR3 DNA follows: TGCGCCAGCAGCCAATTCGGGGGGGCAGGCTATGGCTACACCTTC. This codes for CASSQFGGAGYGYTF.

The chain links TRBV2 to TRBJ2-2; the match to TRBD2 covers 11 bases. The V segment lost 0 bases and the J segment 4 bases; nucleotides outside the gene matches: 7. Germline-derived CDR1 and CDR2 are SNHLY and FYNNEI. The CDR3 runs to 18 residues. The CDR3 is CASSEAQLAGGFTGELFF. CDR3 DNA: TGTGCCAGCAGTGAAGCGCAGCTAGCGGGGGGATTCACCGGGGAGCTGTTTTTT.

V and J are TRBV4-2 and TRBJ2-5; TRBD1 aligns across 7 bases. Germline CDR1 LGHNA, CDR2 YNFKEQ. V dropped 0 bases and J dropped 5; count of bases not matched to a gene: 9. The CDR3 totals 16 residues. CDR3 sequence: CASSQDPAGGGETQYF. The CDR3 DNA reads as TGTGCCAGCAGCCAAGATCCGGCAGGGGGTGGGGAGACCCAGTACTTC.

The J gene is TRBJ2-1, the V gene TRBV6-1; a weak D match, TRBD1 (6 bases). The CDR3 loop spans 13 amino acids. The ends were cut back, 3 bases at V and 6 bases at J, with 9 bases in the middle. The germline CDR1 and CDR2 sequences are MNHNS and SASEGT. CDR3 in DNA: TGTGCCAGCAGTGACCAGGGGCGCAATGAGCAGTTCTTC. This translates into CASSDQGRNEQFF.

The chain uses TRBV13 and TRBJ1-2; D ambiguous. There are 14 residues in the CDR3. Germline V gene sequence: CDR1 PRHDT, CDR2 FYEKMQ (reference sequence). The V end was cut by 2 bases, the J end by 1 base, with 8 bases between. The CDR3 loop reads CASSLRSSNYGYTF. Written as DNA, the CDR3 is TGTGCCAGCAGCTTAAGGTCTAGTAACTATGGCTACACCTTC.

This clone has a single count. V gene TRBV6-5 combines with J gene TRBJ1-4, with 8 bases that match TRBD1. The CDR3 runs 14 residues. J was trimmed by 7 bases and V by 5 bases; bases with no gene match: 6. The germline CDR1 and CDR2 sequences are MNHEY and SVGAGI. The CDR3 DNA sequence: TGTGCCAGCAGTAAAAGGACAGGGCTTGAAAAACTGTTTTTT. The encoded protein is CASSKRTGLEKLFF.